The 11 T cell receptor beta chains given below trace back to one sample, sequenced in a study of T cell changes during pregnancy in multiple sclerosis. Repertoires were generated with immunoSEQ multiplex PCR, while TCRdb's copy carries only in-frame clones and drops some. The sample records 50,000 to 65,000 clones, about 90% being singletons. Here the sequenced sample was CD4+ T cells from peripheral blood mononuclear cells, taken in the first trimester of pregnancy. The receptors shown here come from a female donor with multiple sclerosis, enrolled in a pregnancy study.

V usage is TRBV5-4 and J usage is TRBJ2-7; 8 bases align to TRBD2. In germline, CDR1 is SGHNT, CDR2 YYREEE (reference sequence). The CDR3 spans 15 residues. After removal of 0 bases from V and 1 base from J, the junction contained 3 bases not matched to a gene. Here the CDR3 reads CASSLAGTRSYEQYF. The CDR3 bases are TGTGCCAGCAGCTTGGCCGGGACTAGGTCCTACGAGCAGTACTTC. Full variable domain (remainder filled in from reference TRBV5-4 and TRBJ2-7): ETGVTQSPTHLIKTRGQQVTLRCSSQSGHNTVSWYQQALGQGPQFIFQYYREEENGRGNFPPRFSGLQFPNYSSELNVNALELDDSALYLCASSLAGTRSYEQYFGPGTRLTVT.

The chain uses TRBV4-1 and TRBJ2-5; TRBD2 is a possible D gene (6 bases). This CDR3 is built from 16 residues. Trimming left V 0 bases short and J 1 base short, with 12 bases between. CDR1 is MGHRA, CDR2 YSYEKL, per germline. Here the CDR3 reads CASSQDTAGFQETQYF. DNA of the CDR3: TGCGCCAGCAGCCAAGATACTGCGGGGTTCCAAGAGACCCAGTACTTC.

The chain recombines TRBV27 with TRBJ1-1; D remains unclear. CDR1 is MNHEY and CDR2 is SMNVEV in the germline V gene (reference sequence). The CDR3 extends over 14 amino acids. Trimming left V 3 bases short and J 6 bases short, with 14 bases between. CDR3 bases: TGTGCCAGCAGTTTTTGGTCCCAGGCGTCTGAAGCTTTCTTT. As protein: CASSFWSQASEAFF.

The sample holds one count of this clone. One junction end disagrees with the germline gene, perhaps due to a read error. The J gene is TRBJ2-7, the V gene TRBV19; 8 nucleotides line up with TRBD1. The CDR3 is made up of 17 amino acids. Germline V gene data show CDR1 as LNHDA and CDR2 as SQIVND (reference sequence). CDR3 sequence reads: CASSILLTGTGSSEQYF. Written as DNA, the CDR3 is TGTGCCAGTAGTATACTACTAACGGGGACAGGATCCTCCGAGCAGTACTTC.

The CDR3 sequence is CASSDSWGADTQYF. The CDR3 DNA is TGTGCCAGCAGTGACTCATGGGGGGCAGATACGCAGTATTTT. The chain has TRBV6-4 and TRBJ2-3; D perhaps matches TRBD2 (6 bases). V lost 0 bases, J lost 4 bases, and 8 bases lay in between. The CDR3 is 14 residues long. CDR1 is MRHNA and CDR2 is SNTAGT in the germline V gene.

The chain recombines TRBV7-9 with TRBJ2-5; D may be TRBD1 (6 bases). Trimming stripped 4 bases from V and 6 bases from J, with 15 bases between. Germline V gene lookup returns CDR1 SEHNR and CDR2 FQNEAQ (reference sequence). The CDR3 has 14 amino acids. The DNA for the CDR3 is TGTGCCAGCAGCTCCATACAGGGATTACAGACCCAGTACTTC. It encodes CASSSIQGLQTQYF. The full variable domain, in which reference TRBV7-9 and TRBJ2-5 provide the parts outside the CDR3, is DTGVSQNPRHKITKRGQNVTFRCDPISEHNRLYWYRQTLGQGPEFLTYFQNEAQLEKSRLLSDRFSAERPKGSFSTLEIQRTEQGDSAMYLCASSSIQGLQTQYFGPGTRLLVL.

The chain couples TRBV27 to TRBJ2-7; D not resolved. The germline V and J ends were trimmed by 0 bases and 2 bases, with 11 bases remaining between them. The CDR3 totals 15 residues. CDR1 and CDR2 (germline): MNHEY, SMNVEV (reference sequence). The CDR3 DNA reads TGTGCCAGCAGTTTATCGCGAGGCAGCACCTACGAGCAGTACTTC. Protein sequence: CASSLSRGSTYEQYF.

The chain recombines TRBV30 with TRBJ2-3, with 7 positions matching TRBD2. Germline V gives CDR1 GTSNPN, CDR2 SVGIG (reference sequence). This CDR3 spans 14 amino acids. V was pared by 5 bases and J by 2 bases, with 7 bases of the junction left unmatched. The CDR3 protein is CAWGSGALTDTQYF. In nucleotides, the CDR3 is TGTGCCTGGGGGAGCGGGGCCCTCACAGATACGCAGTATTTT.

This clone was detected once. This chain uses TRBV18 with TRBJ1-2; no firm D call. Between the trimmed V and J ends, which lost 3 bases and 4 bases, there was a span of 15 bases. CDR3 length equals 15 residues. In germline, CDR1 is KGHSH, CDR2 LQKENI. This CDR3 is CASSPVFEASYGYTF. As DNA, the CDR3 is TGTGCCAGCTCACCCGTATTTGAAGCGTCCTATGGCTACACCTTC.

This chain connects TRBV6-5 to TRBJ2-3, with D possibly being TRBD1 (5 bases). V lost 6 bases to trimming and J lost 6 bases, with 13 bases between them. CDR3 length: 13 residues. Germline CDR1 MNHEY, CDR2 SVGAGI. The DNA of the CDR3 is TGTGCCAGCAGGCGGCAGGGATCGGATACGCAGTATTTT. Its translation is CASRRQGSDTQYF.

This chain links TRBV7-2 with TRBJ2-1; 16 positions agree with TRBD2. Germline V lookup: CDR1 SGHTA, CDR2 FQGNSA. This CDR3 spans 15 amino acids. The ends lost 4 bases at V and 12 bases at J; junction bases unmatched: 6. DNA of the CDR3: TGTGCCAGCAGCTCCGGGACTAGCGGGGGGGGTAGGCAGTTCTTC. Its protein product is CASSSGTSGGGRQFF.